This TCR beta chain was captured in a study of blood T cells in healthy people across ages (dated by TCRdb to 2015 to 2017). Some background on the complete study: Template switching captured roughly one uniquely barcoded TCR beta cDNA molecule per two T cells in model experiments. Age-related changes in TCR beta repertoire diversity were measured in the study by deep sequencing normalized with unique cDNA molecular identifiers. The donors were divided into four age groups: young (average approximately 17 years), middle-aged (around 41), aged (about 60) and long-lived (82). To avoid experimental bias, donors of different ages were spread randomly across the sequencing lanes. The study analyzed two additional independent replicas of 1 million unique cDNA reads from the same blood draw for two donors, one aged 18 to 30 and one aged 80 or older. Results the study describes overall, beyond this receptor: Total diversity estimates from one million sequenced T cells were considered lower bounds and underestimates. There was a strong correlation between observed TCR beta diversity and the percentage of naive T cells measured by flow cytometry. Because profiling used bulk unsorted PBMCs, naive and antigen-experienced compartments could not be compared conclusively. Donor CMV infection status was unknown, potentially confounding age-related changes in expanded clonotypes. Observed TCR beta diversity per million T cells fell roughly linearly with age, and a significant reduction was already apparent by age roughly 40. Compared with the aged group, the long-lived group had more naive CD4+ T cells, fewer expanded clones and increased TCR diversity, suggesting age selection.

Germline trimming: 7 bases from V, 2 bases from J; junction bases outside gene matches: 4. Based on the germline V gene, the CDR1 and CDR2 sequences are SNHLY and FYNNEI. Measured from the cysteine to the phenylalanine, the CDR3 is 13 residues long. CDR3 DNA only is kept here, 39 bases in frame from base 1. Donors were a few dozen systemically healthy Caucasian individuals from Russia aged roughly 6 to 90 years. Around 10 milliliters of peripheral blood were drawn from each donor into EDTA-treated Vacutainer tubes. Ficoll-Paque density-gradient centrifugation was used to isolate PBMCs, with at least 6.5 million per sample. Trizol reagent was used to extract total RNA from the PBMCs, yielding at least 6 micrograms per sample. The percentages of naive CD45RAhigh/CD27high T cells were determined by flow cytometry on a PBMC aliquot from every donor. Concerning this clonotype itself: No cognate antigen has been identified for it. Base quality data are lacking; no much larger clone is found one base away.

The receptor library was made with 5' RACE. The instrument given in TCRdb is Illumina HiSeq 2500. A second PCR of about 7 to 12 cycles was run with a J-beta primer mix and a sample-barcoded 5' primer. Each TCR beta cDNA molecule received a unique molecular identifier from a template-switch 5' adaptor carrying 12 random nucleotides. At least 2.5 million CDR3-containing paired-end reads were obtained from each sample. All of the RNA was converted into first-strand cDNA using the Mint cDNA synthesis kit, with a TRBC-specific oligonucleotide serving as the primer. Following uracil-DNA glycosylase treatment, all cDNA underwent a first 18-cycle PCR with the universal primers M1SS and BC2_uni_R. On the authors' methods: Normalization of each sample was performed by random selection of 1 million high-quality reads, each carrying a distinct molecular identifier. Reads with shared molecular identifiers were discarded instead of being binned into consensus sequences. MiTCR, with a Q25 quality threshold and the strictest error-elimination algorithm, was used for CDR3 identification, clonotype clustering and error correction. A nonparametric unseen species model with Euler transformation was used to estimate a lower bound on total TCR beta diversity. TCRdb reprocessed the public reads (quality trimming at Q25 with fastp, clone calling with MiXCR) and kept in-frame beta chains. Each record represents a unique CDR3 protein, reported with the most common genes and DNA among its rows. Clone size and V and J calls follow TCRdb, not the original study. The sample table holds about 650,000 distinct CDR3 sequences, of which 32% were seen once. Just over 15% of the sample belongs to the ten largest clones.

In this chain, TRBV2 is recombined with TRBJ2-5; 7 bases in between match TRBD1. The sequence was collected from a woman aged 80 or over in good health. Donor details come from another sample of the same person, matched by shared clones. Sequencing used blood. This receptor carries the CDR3 CASNNRGQETQYF. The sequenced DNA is TGTGCCAGCAATAACAGGGGACAAGAGACCCAGTACTTC.